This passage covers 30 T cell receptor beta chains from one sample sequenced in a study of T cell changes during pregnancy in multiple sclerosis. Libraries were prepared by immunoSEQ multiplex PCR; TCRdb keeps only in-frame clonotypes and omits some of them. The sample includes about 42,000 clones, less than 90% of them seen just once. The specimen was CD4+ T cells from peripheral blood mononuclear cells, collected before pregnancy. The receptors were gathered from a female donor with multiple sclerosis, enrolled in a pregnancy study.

In DNA form, the CDR3 reads TGTGCCAGCAGTGATGTTATCGACACTGAAGCTTTCTTT. It is translated as CASSDVIDTEAFF. V gene TRBV25-1 combines with J gene TRBJ1-1; D is ambiguous. The ends were cut back, 3 bases at V and 3 bases at J, with 8 bases in the middle. Germline CDR1 and CDR2: MGHDK and SYGVNS. The CDR3 has 13 residues.

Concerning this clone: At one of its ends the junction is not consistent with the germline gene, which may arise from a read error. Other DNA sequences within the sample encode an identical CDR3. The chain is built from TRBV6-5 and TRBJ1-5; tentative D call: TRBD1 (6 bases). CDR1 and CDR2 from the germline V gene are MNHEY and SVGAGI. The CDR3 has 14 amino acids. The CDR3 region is CASRDAGARQPQHF. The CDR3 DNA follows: TGTGCCAGCAGAGACGCAGGGGCCCGTCAGCCTCAGCATTTT.

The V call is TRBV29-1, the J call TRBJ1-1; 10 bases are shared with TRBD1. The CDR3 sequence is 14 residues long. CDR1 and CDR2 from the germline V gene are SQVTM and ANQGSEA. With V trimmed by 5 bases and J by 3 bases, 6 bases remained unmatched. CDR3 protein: CSVRQGAMDTEAFF. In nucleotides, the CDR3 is TGCAGCGTTAGACAGGGGGCAATGGACACTGAAGCTTTCTTT.

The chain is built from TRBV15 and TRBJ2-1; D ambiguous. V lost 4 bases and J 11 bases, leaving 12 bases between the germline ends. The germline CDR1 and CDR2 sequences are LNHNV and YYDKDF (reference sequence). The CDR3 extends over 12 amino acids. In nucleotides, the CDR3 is TGTGCCACCAGCAAGGCGGATCCTCAGCAGTTCTTC. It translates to CATSKADPQQFF. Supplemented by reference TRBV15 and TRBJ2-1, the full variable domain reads DAMVIQNPRYQVTQFGKPVTLSCSQTLNHNVMYWYQQKSSQAPKLLFHYYDKDFNNEADTPDNFQSRRPNTSFCFLDIRSPGLGDTAMYLCATSKADPQQFFGPGTRLTVL.

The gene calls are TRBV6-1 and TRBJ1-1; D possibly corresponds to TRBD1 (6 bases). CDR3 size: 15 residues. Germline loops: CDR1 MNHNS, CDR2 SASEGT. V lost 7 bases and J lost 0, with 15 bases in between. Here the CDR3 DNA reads TGTGCCAGCACTGATGGGACACCTATGAACACTGAAGCTTTCTTT. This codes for CASTDGTPMNTEAFF.

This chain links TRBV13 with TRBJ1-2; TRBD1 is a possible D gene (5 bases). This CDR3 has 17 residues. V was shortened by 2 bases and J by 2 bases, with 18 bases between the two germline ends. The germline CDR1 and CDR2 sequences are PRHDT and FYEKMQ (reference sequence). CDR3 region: CASSLSWQGGRNYGYTF. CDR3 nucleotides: TGTGCCAGCAGCTTATCTTGGCAGGGAGGACGCAACTATGGCTACACCTTC.

CDR3: CASSRGQERSYGYTF. The CDR3 coding sequence is TGTGCCAGCAGCCGGGGACAGGAGAGGAGCTATGGCTACACCTTC. The chain is built from TRBV5-6 and TRBJ1-2; 8 nucleotides line up with TRBD1. The length of the CDR3 is 15 residues. From germline, CDR1 is SGHDT and CDR2 YYEEEE. J lost 4 bases, V lost 4 bases, and 9 bases had no gene match.

This CDR3 is CAITAGTGGTEAFF. CDR3 nucleotide sequence: TGTGCCATCACTGCCGGGACAGGAGGGACTGAAGCTTTCTTT. The chain combines TRBV10-3 with TRBJ1-1; 8 bases agree with TRBD1. Germline assignment: CDR1 ENHRY and CDR2 SYGVKD. The length of the CDR3 is 14 residues. V dropped 7 bases and J dropped 5; count of bases not matched to a gene: 9.

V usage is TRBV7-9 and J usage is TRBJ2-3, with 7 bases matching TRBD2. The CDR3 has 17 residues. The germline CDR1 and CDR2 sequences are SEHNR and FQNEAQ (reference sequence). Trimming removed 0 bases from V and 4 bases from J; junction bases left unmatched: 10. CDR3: CASSLASGLRGADTQYF. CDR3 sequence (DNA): TGTGCCAGCAGCTTAGCCTCGGGACTACGTGGGGCAGATACGCAGTATTTT.

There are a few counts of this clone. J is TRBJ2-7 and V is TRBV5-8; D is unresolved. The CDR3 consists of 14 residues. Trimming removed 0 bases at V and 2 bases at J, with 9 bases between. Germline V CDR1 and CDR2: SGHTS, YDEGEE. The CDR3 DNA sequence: TGTGCCAGCAGCTTGGGTGACACCGCCTACGAGCAGTACTTC. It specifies CASSLGDTAYEQYF.

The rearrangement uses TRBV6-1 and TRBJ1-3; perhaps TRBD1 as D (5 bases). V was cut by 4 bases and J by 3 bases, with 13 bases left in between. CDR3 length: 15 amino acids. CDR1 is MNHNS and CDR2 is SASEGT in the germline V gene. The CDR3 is CASSGRARGGNTIYF. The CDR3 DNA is TGTGCCAGCAGTGGCAGGGCCCGAGGTGGAAACACCATATATTTT.

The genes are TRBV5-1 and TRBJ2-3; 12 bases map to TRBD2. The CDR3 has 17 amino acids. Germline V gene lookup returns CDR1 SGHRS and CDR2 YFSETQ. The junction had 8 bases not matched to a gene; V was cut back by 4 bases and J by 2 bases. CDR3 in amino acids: CASSPLTSGGTTDTQYF. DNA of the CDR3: TGCGCCAGCAGCCCCCTGACTAGCGGGGGCACCACAGATACGCAGTATTTT.

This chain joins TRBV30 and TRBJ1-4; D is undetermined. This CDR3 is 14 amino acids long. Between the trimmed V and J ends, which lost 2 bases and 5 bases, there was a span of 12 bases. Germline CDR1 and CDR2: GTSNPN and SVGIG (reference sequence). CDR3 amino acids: CAWSFGRYNEKLFF. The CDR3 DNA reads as TGTGCCTGGAGTTTCGGGAGATACAATGAAAAACTGTTTTTT.

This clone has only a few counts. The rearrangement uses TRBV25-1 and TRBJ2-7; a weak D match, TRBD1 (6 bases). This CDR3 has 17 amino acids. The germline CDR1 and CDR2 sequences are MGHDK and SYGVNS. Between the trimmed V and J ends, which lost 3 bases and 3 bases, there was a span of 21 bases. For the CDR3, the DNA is TGTGCCAGCAGTGACCCATCGACAGGTTCCGTCTACTACGAGCAGTACTTC. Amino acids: CASSDPSTGSVYYEQYF.

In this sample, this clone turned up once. DNA for the CDR3: TGTGCCAGCGGGGTAGCGGAGGCTATTTACAATGAGCAGTTCTTC. Residues: CASGVAEAIYNEQFF. V is TRBV5-5 and J is TRBJ2-1; D perhaps matches TRBD2 (6 bases). Germline V CDR1 and CDR2: SGHKS, YYEKEE (reference sequence). Trimming removed 7 bases from V and 4 bases from J, with 18 bases in between. CDR3 length equals 15 residues.

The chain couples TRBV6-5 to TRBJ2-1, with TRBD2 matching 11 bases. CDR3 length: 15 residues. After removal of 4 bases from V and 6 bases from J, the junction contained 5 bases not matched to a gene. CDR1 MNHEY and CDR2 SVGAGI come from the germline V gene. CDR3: CASSSGTSGLNEQFF. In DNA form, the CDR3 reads TGTGCCAGCAGTTCCGGGACTAGCGGACTCAATGAGCAGTTCTTC.

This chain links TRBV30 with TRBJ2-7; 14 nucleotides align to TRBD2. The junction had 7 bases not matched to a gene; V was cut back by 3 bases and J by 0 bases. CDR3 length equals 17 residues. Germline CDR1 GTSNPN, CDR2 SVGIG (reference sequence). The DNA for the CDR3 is TGTGCCTGGAGCTCCGGGACTAGCGGGAGTTCCTCCTACGAGCAGTACTTC. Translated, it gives CAWSSGTSGSSSYEQYF.

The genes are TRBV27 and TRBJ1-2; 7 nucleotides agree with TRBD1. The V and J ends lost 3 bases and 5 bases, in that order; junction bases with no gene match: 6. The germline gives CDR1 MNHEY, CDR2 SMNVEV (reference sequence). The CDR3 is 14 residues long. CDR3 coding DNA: TGTGCCAGCAGTTTCCGAGGACAGGCTTATGGCTACACCTTC. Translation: CASSFRGQAYGYTF.

This CDR3 reads CSVTKSTEAFF. As DNA, the CDR3 is TGCAGCGTTACAAAGTCAACCGAAGCTTTCTTT. The gene calls are TRBV29-1 and TRBJ1-1; unclear D gene. This CDR3 region has 11 residues. Germline V gives CDR1 SQVTM, CDR2 ANQGSEA. V was pared by 5 bases and J by 8 bases, with 12 bases between.

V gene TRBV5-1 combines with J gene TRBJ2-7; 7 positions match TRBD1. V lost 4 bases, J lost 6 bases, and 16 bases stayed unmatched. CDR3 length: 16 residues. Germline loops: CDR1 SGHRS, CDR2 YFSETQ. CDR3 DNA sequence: TGCGCCAGCAGCCCCGTAACGGACAGGACCTCTTTCGAGCAGTACTTC. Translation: CASSPVTDRTSFEQYF.

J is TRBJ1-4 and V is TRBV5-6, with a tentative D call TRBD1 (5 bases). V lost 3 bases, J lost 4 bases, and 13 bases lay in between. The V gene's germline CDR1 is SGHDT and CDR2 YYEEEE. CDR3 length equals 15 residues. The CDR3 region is CASSSNRLDNEKLFF. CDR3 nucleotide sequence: TGTGCCAGCAGCTCCAACAGGCTAGATAATGAAAAACTGTTTTTT.

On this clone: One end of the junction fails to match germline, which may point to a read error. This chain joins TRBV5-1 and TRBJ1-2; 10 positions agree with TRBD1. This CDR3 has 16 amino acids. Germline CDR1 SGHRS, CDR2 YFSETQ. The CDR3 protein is CASSGPGTGEWYGHTF. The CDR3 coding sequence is TGCGCCAGCAGCGGGCCCGGGACAGGGGAATGGTATGGCCACACCTTC. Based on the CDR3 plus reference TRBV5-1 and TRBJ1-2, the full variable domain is KAGVTQTPRYLIKTRGQQVTLSCSPISGHRSVSWYQQTPGQGLQFLFEYFSETQRNKGNFPGRFSGRQFSNSRSEMNVSTLELGDSALYLCASSGPGTGEWYGHTFGSGTRLTVV.

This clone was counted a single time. CDR3 sequence (DNA): TGTGCCAGCAGTGAAACGGGACAGGGGTGGGACTATGGCTACACCTTC. Translation gives CASSETGQGWDYGYTF. The J gene is TRBJ1-2, the V gene TRBV6-1; 10 bases line up with TRBD1. CDR3 size: 16 residues. The J segment lost 3 bases and the V segment lost 2 bases, leaving 6 bases of the junction unmatched. Germline V CDR1 and CDR2: MNHNS, SASEGT.

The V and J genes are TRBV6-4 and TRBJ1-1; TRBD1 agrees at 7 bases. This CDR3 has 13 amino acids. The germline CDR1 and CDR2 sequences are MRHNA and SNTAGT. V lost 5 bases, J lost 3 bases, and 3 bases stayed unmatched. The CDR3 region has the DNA TGTGCCAGCAGTACTACAGGGGACACTGAAGCTTTCTTT. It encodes CASSTTGDTEAFF.

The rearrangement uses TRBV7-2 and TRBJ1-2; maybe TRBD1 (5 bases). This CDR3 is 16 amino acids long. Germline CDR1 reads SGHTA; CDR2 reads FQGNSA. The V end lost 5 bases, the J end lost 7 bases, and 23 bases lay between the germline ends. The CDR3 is CASSPGDRRFRSGYTF. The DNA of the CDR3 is TGTGCCAGCAGCCCGGGGGATCGGAGGTTTCGGAGTGGCTACACCTTC.

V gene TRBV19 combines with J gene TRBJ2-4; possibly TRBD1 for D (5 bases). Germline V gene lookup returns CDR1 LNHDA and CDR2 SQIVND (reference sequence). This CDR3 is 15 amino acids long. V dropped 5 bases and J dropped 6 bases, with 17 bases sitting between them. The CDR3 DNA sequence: TGTGCCAGTAGTCACGCTAAGGGGTCTGGAAACATTCAGTACTTC. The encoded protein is CASSHAKGSGNIQYF. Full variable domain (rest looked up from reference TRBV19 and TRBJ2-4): DGGITQSPKYLFRKEGQNVTLSCEQNLNHDAMYWYRQDPGQGLRLIYYSQIVNDFQKGDIAEGYSVSREKKESFPLTVTSAQKNPTAFYLCASSHAKGSGNIQYFGAGTRLSVL.

This CDR3 reads CASSLDATSTDTQYF. The CDR3 bases are TGCGCCAGCAGCTTGGATGCTACTAGCACAGATACGCAGTATTTT. This chain connects TRBV5-1 to TRBJ2-3; no clear D. V was pared by 0 bases and J by 0 bases, with 8 bases between. CDR3 length: 15 residues. CDR1 SGHRS and CDR2 YFSETQ come from the germline V gene.

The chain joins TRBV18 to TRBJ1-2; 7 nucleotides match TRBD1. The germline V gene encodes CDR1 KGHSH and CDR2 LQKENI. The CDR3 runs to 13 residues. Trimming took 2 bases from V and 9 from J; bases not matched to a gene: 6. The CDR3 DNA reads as TGTGCCAGCTCACCAGGACAGGACCAAAGCTACACCTTC. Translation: CASSPGQDQSYTF.

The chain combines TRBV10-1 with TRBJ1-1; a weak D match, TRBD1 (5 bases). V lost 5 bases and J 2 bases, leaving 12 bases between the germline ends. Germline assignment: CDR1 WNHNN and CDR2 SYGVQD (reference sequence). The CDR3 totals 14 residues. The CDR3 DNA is TGCGCCAGCAGTATCGGACAACGCAACACTGAAGCTTTCTTT. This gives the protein CASSIGQRNTEAFF.

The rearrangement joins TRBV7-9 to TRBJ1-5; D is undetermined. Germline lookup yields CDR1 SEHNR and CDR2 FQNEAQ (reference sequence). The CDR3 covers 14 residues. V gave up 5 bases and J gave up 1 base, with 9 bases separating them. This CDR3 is CASSPDLSNQPQHF. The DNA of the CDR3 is TGTGCCAGCAGCCCCGACTTAAGCAATCAGCCCCAGCATTTT.